The 5 T cell receptor beta chains below come from one sample, sequenced in a study of CD8+CD57+ T cells in acquired aplastic anemia. Profiling of TCR beta VDJ combinations and CDR3 sequences used genomic DNA as template. MiXCR was run by TCRdb on the reads, yielding one entry per CDR3 protein. In the table there are about 130,000 distinct CDR3 sequences, 41% of which are singletons. The sample consisted of sorted CD4+, CD8+, or CD8+CD57+ T cells (not recorded which) from PBMCs. The source is a human donor in good health, serving as a control.

This clonotype has just a few counts. The chain joins TRBV12-3 or TRBV12-4 to TRBJ2-7; 15 positions agree with TRBD2. The CDR3 spans 15 residues. Germline trimming cut 3 bases from V and 8 bases from J; bases unmatched to any gene: 5. The CDR3 DNA reads as TGTGCCAGCAGTTTTGGACTAGCGGGGGGGTACAAGCAGTACTTC. It translates to CASSFGLAGGYKQYF.

This clonotype was counted between two and nine times. V gene TRBV6-1 combines with J gene TRBJ1-1; tentative D call: TRBD1 (6 bases). Germline assignment: CDR1 MNHNS and CDR2 SASEGT. CDR3 length: 15 residues. Trimming took 6 bases from V and 3 from J, leaving 17 bases between them. In DNA, the CDR3 is TGTGCCAGCAGGAAGGATGGGGGCGCGGACACTGAAGCTTTCTTT. This gives the protein CASRKDGGADTEAFF.

The V gene is TRBV15, the J gene TRBJ1-1; no definite D call. Trimming took off 2 bases at V and 0 bases at J, with 13 bases between the two ends. Germline values: CDR1 LNHNV, CDR2 YYDKDF (reference sequence). The CDR3 is made up of 16 amino acids. The CDR3 loop reads CATSRPPVGVNTEAFF. The CDR3 nucleotides are TGTGCCACCAGCAGACCACCGGTCGGGGTGAACACTGAAGCTTTCTTT. Complete variable domain (other parts from reference TRBV15 and TRBJ1-1): DAMVIQNPRYQVTQFGKPVTLSCSQTLNHNVMYWYQQKSSQAPKLLFHYYDKDFNNEADTPDNFQSRRPNTSFCFLDIRSPGLGDTAMYLCATSRPPVGVNTEAFFGQGTRLTVV.

There are many counts of this clonotype. The chain employs TRBV5-1 and TRBJ2-1; 10 bases align to TRBD2. J lost 1 base, V lost 4 bases, and 5 bases had no gene match. The germline V gene encodes CDR1 SGHRS and CDR2 YFSETQ. This CDR3 comprises 16 residues. CDR3 residues: CASSTLAGESYNEQFF. In DNA, the CDR3 is TGCGCCAGCAGCACCCTAGCGGGGGAGTCCTACAATGAGCAGTTCTTC.

In this sample, this clonotype turned up many times. The chain carries TRBV20-1 and TRBJ1-2; TRBD1 aligns across 7 bases. The CDR3 sequence is 14 residues long. After removal of 3 bases from V and 8 bases from J, the junction contained 12 bases not matched to a gene. CDR1 is DFQATT, CDR2 SNEGSKA, per germline (reference sequence). CDR3 loop: CSASRNTGDSGYTF. The CDR3 DNA reads as TGCAGTGCTAGCCGCAATACAGGGGATTCCGGCTACACCTTC.